These 10 T cell receptor beta chains came from one sample sequenced in a study of cytomegalovirus exposure and HLA in healthy donors. Vbeta (60) and Jbeta (13) primers were used in the PCR. The protocol was immunoSEQ multiplex PCR, while the TCRdb copy is restricted to in-frame clones and leaves out a portion. Found here are some 170,000 clones, over 75% of them singletons; the top ten hold under 2%. Sample: PBMCs. Every receptor here comes from a woman in her twenties or thirties in good health and CMV-seronegative.

V gene TRBV15 combines with J gene TRBJ1-2; a possible D gene is TRBD1 (5 bases). This CDR3 contains 15 residues. The V end was cut by 0 bases, the J end by 6 bases, with 14 bases between. CDR1 and CDR2 (germline): LNHNV, YYDKDF (reference sequence). The CDR3 sequence: CATSRDRGGENGYTF. CDR3 sequence (DNA): TGTGCCACCAGCAGAGATCGAGGAGGGGAGAATGGCTACACCTTC.

V and J are TRBV29-1 and TRBJ1-1, with D possibly being TRBD1 (6 bases). The CDR3 has 12 amino acids. The germline gives CDR1 SQVTM, CDR2 ANQGSEA. V lost 4 bases to trimming and J lost 8 bases, with 14 bases between them. CDR3 region: CSVGPGESEAFF. CDR3 nucleotide sequence: TGCAGCGTTGGCCCAGGGGAGAGCGAAGCTTTCTTT. The full variable domain, rest sourced from reference TRBV29-1 and TRBJ1-1, is SAVISQKPSRDICQRGTSLTIQCQVDSQVTMMFWYRQQPGQSLTLIATANQGSEATYESGFVIDKFPISRPNLTFSTLTVSNMSPEDSSIYLCSVGPGESEAFFGQGTRLTVV.

The genes are TRBV4-2 and TRBJ2-6, with TRBD2 matching over 7 bases. The junction had 1 base not matched to a gene; V was cut back by 0 bases and J by 2 bases. Looked up from germline, CDR1 is LGHNA and CDR2 is YNFKEQ. This CDR3 is built from 16 residues. CDR3 coding DNA: TGTGCCAGCAGCCAAGAAGGGAGGGCTGGGGCCAACGTCCTGACTTTC. Its protein product is CASSQEGRAGANVLTF.

On this clone: A junction boundary mismatches the germline segment, possibly from a read error. This chain joins TRBV7-9 and TRBJ1-2; D gene ambiguous. The CDR3 contains 12 residues. Per germline, CDR1 SEHNR and CDR2 FQNEAQ (reference sequence). In nucleotides, the CDR3 is TGTTCCAGCAGCTCCTCCAGTTATGGCTACACCTTC. It encodes CSSSSSSYGYTF.

This chain connects TRBV5-1 to TRBJ2-1; TRBD1 matches 9 bases. Germline-derived CDR1 and CDR2 are SGHRS and YFSETQ. Germline trimming cut 0 bases from V and 4 bases from J; bases unmatched to any gene: 5. This CDR3 region has 16 residues. The CDR3 spells CASSLEQGTGYNEQFF. CDR3 DNA: TGCGCCAGCAGCTTGGAGCAGGGGACAGGGTACAATGAGCAGTTCTTC.

This clone was seen only a few times. The chain links TRBV4-1 to TRBJ2-1, with TRBD2 identical over 15 bases. Germline V gene sequence: CDR1 MGHRA, CDR2 YSYEKL. With 4 bases clipped from V and 4 bases from J, the junction kept 2 bases outside the gene matches. This CDR3 comprises 16 residues. The CDR3 protein is CASSPGTSGRYNEQFF. The CDR3 DNA reads as TGCGCCAGCAGCCCAGGGACTAGCGGGAGGTACAATGAGCAGTTCTTC.

V and J are TRBV6-5 and TRBJ2-7; 13 nucleotides match TRBD2. This CDR3 has 15 amino acids. V shed 5 bases and J 2 bases; nucleotides not matched to a gene: 3. The germline V gene has CDR1 MNHEY and CDR2 SVGAGI. The CDR3 coding sequence is TGTGCCAGCAGTCTTACTAGCGGGGGGGCCTACGAGCAGTACTTC. Translated: CASSLTSGGAYEQYF.

The V gene is TRBV30, the J gene TRBJ1-2; D unresolved. V was clipped by 0 bases and J by 7 bases, with 18 bases between them. From germline, CDR1 is GTSNPN and CDR2 SVGIG (reference sequence). The CDR3 loop spans 15 amino acids. The CDR3 protein is CAWSVGREGYCGYTF. As DNA, the CDR3 is TGTGCCTGGAGTGTAGGAAGGGAGGGTTACTGTGGCTACACCTTC.

V is TRBV2 and J is TRBJ2-7; a possible D gene is TRBD2 (6 bases). The CDR3 runs 14 residues. Trimming left V 6 bases short and J 3 bases short, with 15 bases between. Germline values: CDR1 SNHLY, CDR2 FYNNEI. CDR3 sequence reads: CASRVDSGNYEQYF. CDR3 sequence (DNA): TGTGCCAGCAGGGTGGATAGCGGTAACTACGAGCAGTACTTC.

This rearrangement joins TRBV4-2 to TRBJ1-2, with D unresolved. CDR1 and CDR2 from the germline V gene are LGHNA and YNFKEQ. The CDR3 covers 16 residues. The V and J ends lost 4 bases and 2 bases respectively, with 17 bases between them. CDR3 protein: CASSLERQMLNYGYTF. The CDR3 DNA reads as TGTGCCAGCAGCCTCGAGAGGCAGATGTTAAACTATGGCTACACCTTC.